The 15 T cell receptor beta chains below come from one sample, sequenced in a study of blood T cell repertoires in COVID-19. Sequencing was performed with immunoSEQ multiplex PCR; in TCRdb, only in-frame clones are kept and a portion is missing. Of a few hundred thousand clones listed, roughly 89% are singletons. Specimen: peripheral blood. The receptors come from a woman aged 40 to 50 who had recovered from COVID-19.

This rearrangement joins TRBV3-1 (or the pseudogene TRBV3-2) to TRBJ2-7; weak D call: TRBD2 (5 bases). The V gene's germline CDR1 is LGHDT and CDR2 YNNKEL (reference sequence). V gave up 3 bases and J gave up 6 bases, with 9 bases separating them. The CDR3 sequence is 12 residues long. Here the CDR3 DNA reads TGTGCCAGCAGCCAGTGGGCGGGCGAGCAGTACTTC. This codes for CASSQWAGEQYF.

The chain combines TRBV30 with TRBJ1-4; D perhaps matches TRBD1 (6 bases). The V and J ends lost 3 bases and 8 bases respectively, with 16 bases between them. Germline CDR1 and CDR2: GTSNPN and SVGIG (reference sequence). The CDR3 contains 14 residues. CDR3 loop: CAWRAPGQKEKLFF. CDR3 coding DNA: TGTGCCTGGAGGGCCCCGGGACAAAAGGAAAAACTGTTTTTT.

The chain joins TRBV5-4 to TRBJ1-1, with D possibly being TRBD1 (5 bases). Germline values: CDR1 SGHNT, CDR2 YYREEE (reference sequence). V was trimmed by 4 bases and J by 7 bases, leaving 14 bases between them. The CDR3 runs 13 residues. In DNA, the CDR3 is TGTGCCAGCAGCCCAGCCGGAGGGGTTGAAGCTTTCTTT. It is translated as CASSPAGGVEAFF.

The chain combines TRBV5-4 with TRBJ2-1, with 11 bases matching TRBD2. V shed 5 bases, J shed 6 bases, and the junction held 7 bases outside the gene matches. The CDR3 loop spans 15 amino acids. CDR1 and CDR2 from the germline V gene are SGHNT and YYREEE (reference sequence). CDR3 DNA: TGTGCCAGCAGTACACTAGCGGGAGAGGTCAATGAGCAGTTCTTC. Encoded protein: CASSTLAGEVNEQFF.

J is TRBJ1-1 and V is TRBV28; no reliable D call. The CDR3 is 13 amino acids. The germline V and J ends were trimmed by 8 bases and 0 bases, with 10 bases remaining between them. Germline CDR1 and CDR2: MDHEN and SYDVKM. The DNA of the CDR3 is TGTGCCAGCTCTCCCCCTCTGAACACTGAAGCTTTCTTT. It is translated as CASSPPLNTEAFF.

This clone was detected once. The chain employs TRBV5-1 and TRBJ1-2; D possibly corresponds to TRBD1 (6 bases). This CDR3 region has 15 residues. V lost 4 bases and J lost 4, with 17 bases in between. Germline V gene lookup returns CDR1 SGHRS and CDR2 YFSETQ. The CDR3 protein is CASSPDSGGSYGYTF. Written as DNA, the CDR3 is TGCGCCAGCAGCCCTGACTCGGGGGGCAGCTATGGCTACACCTTC.

The V gene is TRBV5-1, the J gene TRBJ1-2; D is uncertain. V lost 1 base and J 4 bases, leaving 14 bases between the germline ends. This CDR3 is built from 15 residues. Looked up from germline, CDR1 is SGHRS and CDR2 is YFSETQ. In nucleotides, the CDR3 is TGCGCCAGCAGCTTGTTAAGTGAATCGGGCTATGGCTACACCTTC. Protein sequence: CASSLLSESGYGYTF.

J is TRBJ2-1 and V is TRBV7-6, with D possibly matching TRBD2 (5 bases). V was trimmed by 1 base and J by 12 bases, leaving 10 bases between them. Germline CDR1 and CDR2: SGHVS and FNYEAQ. CDR3 size: 12 residues. The CDR3 region has the DNA TGTGCCAGCAGCTTAGTGGGAGAATGGCAGTTCTTC. It specifies CASSLVGEWQFF. Using reference TRBV7-6 and TRBJ2-1 for the parts outside the CDR3, the full variable domain is GAGVSQSPRYKVTKRGQDVALRCDPISGHVSLYWYRQALGQGPEFLTYFNYEAQQDKSGLPNDRFSAERPEGSISTLTIQRTEQRDSAMYRCASSLVGEWQFFGPGTRLTVL.

The gene calls are TRBV3-1 (or the pseudogene TRBV3-2) and TRBJ1-4, with D unresolved. This CDR3 is 13 amino acids long. Germline V gene lookup returns CDR1 LGHDT and CDR2 YNNKEL (reference sequence). Trimming pared 1 base from V and 10 bases from J, leaving 10 bases between. The CDR3 protein is CASSQGTEGKLFF. The CDR3 region has the DNA TGTGCCAGCAGCCAAGGGACCGAGGGAAAACTGTTTTTT.

J is TRBJ1-2 and V is TRBV11-3; D is ambiguous. Germline V gene data show CDR1 as SGHNT and CDR2 as YENEEA. The CDR3 consists of 13 residues. With 4 bases removed from V and 7 bases from J, the gap between germline ends came to 13 bases. The CDR3 loop reads CASSYRDTSGYTF. DNA of the CDR3: TGTGCCAGCAGCTACCGCGACACTTCTGGCTACACCTTC.

This chain uses TRBV28 with TRBJ2-2, with 8 bases identical to TRBD2. J was trimmed by 1 base and V by 7 bases; bases with no gene match: 2. The CDR3 is 14 residues long. Germline CDR1 reads MDHEN; CDR2 reads SYDVKM. As DNA, the CDR3 is TGTGCCAGCACCCGGGGGGGGAACACCGGGGAGCTGTTTTTT. Protein: CASTRGGNTGELFF. Variable domain in full (rest from reference TRBV28 and TRBJ2-2): DVKVTQSSRYLVKRTGEKVFLECVQDMDHENMFWYRQDPGLGLRLIYFSYDVKMKEKGDIPEGYSVSREKKERFSLILESASTNQTSMYLCASTRGGNTGELFFGEGSRLTVL.

This clone was picked up one time. This chain connects TRBV7-6 to TRBJ2-3, with D perhaps TRBD2 (5 bases). Trimming cost V 0 bases and J 1 base, with 11 bases left between them. The CDR3 totals 16 residues. Per germline, CDR1 SGHVS and CDR2 FNYEAQ. The CDR3 is CASSLAPGSGTDTQYF. Here the CDR3 DNA reads TGTGCCAGCAGCTTAGCGCCGGGGAGTGGCACAGATACGCAGTATTTT.

This chain links TRBV6-2 or TRBV6-3 with TRBJ2-7; 12 nucleotides align to TRBD2. This CDR3 is built from 15 residues. Germline lookup yields CDR1 MNHEY and CDR2 SVGEGT. Unmatched junction bases numbered 9, after V lost 6 bases and J lost 6 bases. The CDR3 reads CASRPLAGGLREQYV. DNA for the CDR3: TGTGCCAGCAGACCTCTAGCGGGAGGGCTCCGCGAGCAGTACGTC.

A single count supports this clone. The chain is built from TRBV18 and TRBJ2-1; 14 positions agree with TRBD2. There are 14 residues in the CDR3. CDR1 is KGHSH and CDR2 is LQKENI in the germline V gene. V lost 8 bases, J lost 8 bases, and 5 bases stayed unmatched. This chain's CDR3 is CASPGTSGSYEQFF. In DNA, the CDR3 is TGTGCCAGCCCGGGGACTAGCGGGAGCTATGAGCAGTTCTTC.

The rearrangement links TRBV28 to TRBJ1-2, with D possibly being TRBD1 (5 bases). In germline, CDR1 is MDHEN, CDR2 SYDVKM. CDR3 length: 13 residues. With 5 bases removed from V and 6 bases from J, the gap between germline ends came to 13 bases. CDR3 loop: CASSLRREDGYTF. CDR3 bases: TGTGCCAGCAGTCTGCGCAGGGAGGATGGCTACACCTTC.